This T cell receptor beta chain came from a study of cytomegalovirus exposure and HLA in healthy donors. Study conclusions and caveats: There were approximately 150 TCR beta chains listed as cytomegalovirus-associated.

Repertoires were generated with immunoSEQ multiplex PCR, while TCRdb's copy carries only in-frame clones and drops some. The sample has roughly 330,000 clones, 75% to 90% seen once. There are 15 residues in the CDR3. V lost 6 bases and J lost 10; bases outside the gene matches: 10. The germline CDR1 and CDR2 sequences are SNHLY and FYNNEI. In the case of this clone: Its target is unknown.

This sequence originates from a woman aged 25 to 45 in good health and CMV-seropositive. Material: PBMCs. The chain joins TRBV2 to TRBJ1-6; 9 nucleotides agree with TRBD1. The CDR3 nucleotides read TGTGCCAGCAGACCTCCCGGGACAGGGAACTCACCCCTCCACTTT. Its translation: CASRPPGTGNSPLHF.